Below, one T cell receptor beta chain is given with its context. The antigen is not known. CDR3 length equals 16 residues. CDR1 and CDR2 from the germline V gene are PRHDT and FYEKMQ (reference sequence). Trimming left V 3 bases short and J 5 bases short, with 16 bases between. This sample is drawn from a study of cytomegalovirus exposure and HLA in healthy donors. The study's findings and limits: A later analysis associated under 20,000 TCR beta sequences with HLA alleles at a 0.05 false discovery rate.

Use of 60 Vbeta and 13 Jbeta primers characterized the PCR. Using immunoSEQ multiplex PCR, the repertoire was profiled, and TCRdb retains in-frame clones only, with some absent. The sample consists of around 100,000 clones, approximately 70% of them appearing once. V usage is TRBV13 and J usage is TRBJ2-2; perhaps TRBD1 as D (6 bases). The sequenced material came from PBMCs. This TCR came from a man under 40 in good health and CMV-seropositive. The CDR3 spells CASSFVGGEETGELFF. CDR3 bases: TGTGCCAGCAGCTTTGTAGGGGGAGAGGAGACCGGGGAGCTGTTTTTT.